Reported below is one T cell receptor (beta chain). Its specific antigen is unknown. No qualities accompany the bases; no much larger clone lies one base away. Sorted unstimulated T cells and proliferating T cells recovered from mixed lymphocyte reactions underwent TCRbeta CDR3 sequencing. Fresh whole blood from around 11 HLA-typed healthy donors was used to isolate PBMCs. Unstimulated CD4+ non-regulatory T cells were FACS-sorted to map the origin of alloreactive clones. V loses 6 bases at its end and J loses 2 bases; junction bases beyond the gene matches: 8. The CDR3 starts with the cysteine, ends with the phenylalanine, and has 15 residues. Only the CDR3 region is kept as DNA, spanning 45 bases read in frame from base 1. The germline V gene yields MNHEY for CDR1 and SVGAGI for CDR2. These data belong to a study of siplizumab effects on memory and regulatory T cells (dated by TCRdb to between 2018 and 2021). At the level of the whole study: The effect of the anti-CD2 antibody siplizumab on alloreactive T-cell subsets was examined in allogeneic mixed lymphocyte reactions constructed from human PBMCs.

The library was obtained by the immunoSEQ multiplex PCR assay. Approximately 10^5 TCR templates per sample were assayed on the deep sequencing platform. Genomic DNA extracted from sorted T cells was used for TCRbeta CDR3 sequencing. Per the authors' processing: The R programming language was used for the clonal analysis of the TCRbeta CDR3 data. Unstimulated samples were compared with post-reaction CFSE-low samples to define alloreactive CD4+ and CD8+ clones. Alloreactive CD4+ clones were assigned to regulatory or non-regulatory origin by matching sequences to sorted unstimulated Treg and non-Treg repertoires. Sourced from immuneACCESS, this table was stored by TCRdb with only in-frame sequences that have V and J called. A share of the clones is absent; for the studies checked, an unresolved V gene accounts for under half, and the remainder has no known explanation. V and J calls and clone size are those listed in that table; D and trimming were worked out from the DNA. Here the sample has roughly 110,000 clones; roughly 95% occur a single time. The ten largest clones add up to over 0.15% of the sample.

What the authors observed across the whole study: Among mappable alloreactive CD4+ clones, the Treg-derived fraction averaged around 69% with siplizumab versus about 27% in control reactions. Because sequences at frequencies below about 10^-5 were poorly captured, only a minor fraction of alloreactive clones could be mapped back to unstimulated subsets. The cumulative frequency of alloreactive sequences traceable to unstimulated CD4+ memory T cells was significantly reduced by siplizumab. Roughly 80-95% of proliferating CD4+ or CD8+ clones could not be assigned a naive or memory phenotype. The suppressive function of proliferating Tregs from siplizumab cultures was not functionally confirmed. Greater diversity appeared to be present in unstimulated naive T cells than in memory T cells, and a substantial contribution to the alloresponse seemed to be made by naive cells.

The sample was non-Treg CD4+ T cells sorted from blood. The cell subset or site label on this specimen signifies: FACS-sorted unstimulated CD4+ non-regulatory T cells. The TCR sequence derives from a human donor in good health. The rearrangement joined TRBV6-5 to TRBJ2-5, with 8 central nucleotides matching TRBD2. The DNA reads as follows: TGTGCCAGCAGATTACGAGCGGGGGTACAAGAGACCCAGTACTTC. This translates into CASRLRAGVQETQYF.